The present T cell receptor (beta chain) was sequenced within a study of OX40 agonist ivuxolimab in advanced cancers. Study at large: A history of anti-PD-1, anti-PD-L1 or anti-CTLA-4 therapy was acceptable, and about 40% had some. Partial response was recorded in three patients: one hepatocellular carcinoma and two cutaneous melanoma cases.

TCRdb's table, derived via immunoSEQ multiplex PCR, lists solely in-frame clones and lacks some. The profile shows some 86,000 clones, approximately 85% of them singletons. The CDR3 runs 16 residues. The germline gives CDR1 SGHVS, CDR2 FNYEAQ. V dropped 6 bases and J dropped 2; count of bases not matched to a gene: 8. Study-level results: Expanded peripheral T cell antigen specificity was not determined.

As to this clone: Its cognate antigen is unknown.

V is TRBV7-6 and J is TRBJ2-3, with 10 bases aligning to TRBD2. The sample in question was CD4+ or CD8+ T cells sorted from blood, obtained in a trial of the OX40 agonist ivuxolimab. This sequence was found in an adult with an advanced solid tumor such as melanoma, head and neck, liver or kidney cancer. CDR3 region: CASSGLADPSTDTQYF. The DNA for the CDR3 is TGTGCCAGCAGTGGACTAGCGGACCCGTCCACAGATACGCAGTATTTT. Variable domain in full (rest from reference TRBV7-6 and TRBJ2-3): GAGVSQSPRYKVTKRGQDVALRCDPISGHVSLYWYRQALGQGPEFLTYFNYEAQQDKSGLPNDRFSAERPEGSISTLTIQRTEQRDSAMYRCASSGLADPSTDTQYFGPGTRLTVL.